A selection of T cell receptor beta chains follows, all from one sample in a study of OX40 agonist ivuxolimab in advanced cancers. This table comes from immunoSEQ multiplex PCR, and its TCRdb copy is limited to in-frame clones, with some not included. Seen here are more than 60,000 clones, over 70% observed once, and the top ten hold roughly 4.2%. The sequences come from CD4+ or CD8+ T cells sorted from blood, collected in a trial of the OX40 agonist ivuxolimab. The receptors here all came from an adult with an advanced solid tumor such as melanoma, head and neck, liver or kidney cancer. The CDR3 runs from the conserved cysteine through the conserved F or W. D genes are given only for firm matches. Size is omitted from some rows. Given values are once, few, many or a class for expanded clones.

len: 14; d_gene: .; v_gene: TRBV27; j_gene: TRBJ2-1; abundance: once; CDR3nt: TGTGCCAGCAGTTCACCCCTGAACTCCGGCGAGCAGTTCTTC; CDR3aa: CASSSPLNSGEQFF
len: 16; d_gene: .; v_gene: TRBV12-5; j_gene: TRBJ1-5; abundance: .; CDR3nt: TGTGCTAGTGGTTTGTGGGAGGGAGGGGGGCCTCAGCCCCAGCATTTT; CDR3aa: CASGLWEGGGPQPQHF
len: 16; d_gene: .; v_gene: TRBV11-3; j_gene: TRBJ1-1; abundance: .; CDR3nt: TGTGCCAGCAGCTTAGAGGGTGGGGCAGTGAACACTGAAGCTTTCTTT; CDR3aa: CASSLEGGAVNTEAFF
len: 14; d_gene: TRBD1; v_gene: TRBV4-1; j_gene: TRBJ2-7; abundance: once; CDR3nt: TGCGCCAGCAGCCCAGAACAGGGGGCCTACGAGCAGTACTTC; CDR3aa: CASSPEQGAYEQYF
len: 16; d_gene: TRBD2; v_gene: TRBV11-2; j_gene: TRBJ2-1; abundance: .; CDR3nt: TGTGCCAGCAGCTTGTTTAGCGGGAGGGGTTACAATGAGCAGTTCTTC; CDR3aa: CASSLFSGRGYNEQFF
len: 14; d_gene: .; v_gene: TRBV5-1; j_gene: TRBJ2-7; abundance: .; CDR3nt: TGCGCCAGCAGCTTAGAACAGGCGGCCTACGAGCAGTACTTC; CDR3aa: CASSLEQAAYEQYF
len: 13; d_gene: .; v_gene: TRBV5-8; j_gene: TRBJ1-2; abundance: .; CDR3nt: TGTGCCAGCAGACGAGGGGGAGAGGATGGCTACACCTTC; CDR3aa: CASRRGGEDGYTF
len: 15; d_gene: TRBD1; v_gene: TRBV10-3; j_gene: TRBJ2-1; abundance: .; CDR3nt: TGTGCCATCAGGCAACCGGGACAGGGCCTTTATGAGCAGTTCTTC; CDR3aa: CAIRQPGQGLYEQFF
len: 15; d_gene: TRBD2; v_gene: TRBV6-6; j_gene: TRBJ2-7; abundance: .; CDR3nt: TGTGCCAGCAGTTACCCGGGGACTAGCGGCTACGAGCAGTACTTC; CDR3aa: CASSYPGTSGYEQYF
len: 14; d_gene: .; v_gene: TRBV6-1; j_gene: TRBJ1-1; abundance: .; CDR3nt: TGTGCCAGCAGTGGAACCCCGCCGCGGGCTGAAGCTTTCTTT; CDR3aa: CASSGTPPRAEAFF
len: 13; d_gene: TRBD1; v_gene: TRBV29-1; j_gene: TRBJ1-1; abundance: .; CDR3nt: TGCAGCGTGGCGACAGGGCTCAACACTGAAGCTTTCTTT; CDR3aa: CSVATGLNTEAFF
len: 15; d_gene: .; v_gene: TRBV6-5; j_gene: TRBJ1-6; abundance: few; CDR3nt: TGTGCCAGCAGTACAACGGGTGCCCCTGATTCACCCCTCCACTTT; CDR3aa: CASSTTGAPDSPLHF
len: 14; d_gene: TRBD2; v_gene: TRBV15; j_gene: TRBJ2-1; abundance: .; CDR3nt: TGTGCCACCAGCAGAGCGGGAGGCAACAATGAGCAGTTCTTC; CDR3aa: CATSRAGGNNEQFF
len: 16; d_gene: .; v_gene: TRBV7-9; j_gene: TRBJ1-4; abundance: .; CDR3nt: TGTGCCAGCAGCTCGGCGCGGGGATGGACTAATGAAAAACTGTTTTTT; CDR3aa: CASSSARGWTNEKLFF
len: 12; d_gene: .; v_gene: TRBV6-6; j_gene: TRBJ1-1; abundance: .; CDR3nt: TGTGCCAGCAGCGGGACCCCAGCTGAAGCTTTCTTT; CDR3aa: CASSGTPAEAFF
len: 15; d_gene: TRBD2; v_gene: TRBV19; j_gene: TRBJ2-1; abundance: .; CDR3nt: TGTGCCAGTAGTAGAGGAGCGGGGGGATTCGATGAGCAGTTCTTC; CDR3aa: CASSRGAGGFDEQFF
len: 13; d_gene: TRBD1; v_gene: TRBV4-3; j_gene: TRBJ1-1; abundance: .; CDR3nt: TGCGCCAGCAGCCAAGGACAGGGGAGTGAAGCTTTCTTT; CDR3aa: CASSQGQGSEAFF
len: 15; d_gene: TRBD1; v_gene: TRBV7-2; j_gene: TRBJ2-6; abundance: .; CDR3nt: TGTGCCAGCAGCTGGACAGGGGCTGGGGCCAACGTCCTGACTTTC; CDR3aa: CASSWTGAGANVLTF
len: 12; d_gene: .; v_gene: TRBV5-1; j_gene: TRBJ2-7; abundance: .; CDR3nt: TGCGCCAGCAGCCCGGACAACTACGAGCAGTACTTC; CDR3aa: CASSPDNYEQYF
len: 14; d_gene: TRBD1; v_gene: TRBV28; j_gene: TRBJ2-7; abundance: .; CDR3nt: TGTGCCAGCAGCATCTCACAGGGGCGATACGAGCAGTACTTC; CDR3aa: CASSISQGRYEQYF
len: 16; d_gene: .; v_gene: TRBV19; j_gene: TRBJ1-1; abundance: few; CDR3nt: TGTGCCAGTAGTATAGTCTCCGCAGGGGTGAACACTGAAGCTTTCTTT; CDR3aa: CASSIVSAGVNTEAFF
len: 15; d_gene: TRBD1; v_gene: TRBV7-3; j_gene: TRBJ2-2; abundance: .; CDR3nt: TGTGCCAGCACTATAGGGGGCTCGAACACCGGGGAGCTGTTTTTT; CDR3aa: CASTIGGSNTGELFF
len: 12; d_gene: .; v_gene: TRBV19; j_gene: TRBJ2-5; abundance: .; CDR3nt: TGTGCCAGCGGAGGGGCCCCACAGACCCAGTACTTC; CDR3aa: CASGGAPQTQYF
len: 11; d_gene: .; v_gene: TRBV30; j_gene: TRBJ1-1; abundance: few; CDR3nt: TGTGCCTGGAGTGTACAGGTTGAAGCTTTCTTT; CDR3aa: CAWSVQVEAFF
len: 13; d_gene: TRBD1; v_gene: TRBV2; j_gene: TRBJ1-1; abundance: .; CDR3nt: TGTGCCAGCAGCTACAGGGGGGGAGCTGAAGCTTTCTTT; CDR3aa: CASSYRGGAEAFF
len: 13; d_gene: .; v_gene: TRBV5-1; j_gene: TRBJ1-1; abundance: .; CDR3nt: TGCGCCAGCAGCTTCGGTACGAACACTGAAGCTTTCTTT; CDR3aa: CASSFGTNTEAFF
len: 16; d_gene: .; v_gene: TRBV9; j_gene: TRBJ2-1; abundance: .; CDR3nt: TGTGCCAGCAGCGTTTATGGGACGAGCTCCTACAATGAGCAGTTCTTC; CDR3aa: CASSVYGTSSYNEQFF
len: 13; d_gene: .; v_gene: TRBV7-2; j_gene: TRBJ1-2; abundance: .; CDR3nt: TGTGCCAAAAGGGCTCCCGCTTCCCATGGCTACACCTTC; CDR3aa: CAKRAPASHGYTF
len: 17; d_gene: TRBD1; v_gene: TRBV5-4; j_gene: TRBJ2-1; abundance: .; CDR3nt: TGTGCCAGCAGCTTATTGGCAGGGGGCGATTCCTACAATGAGCAGTTCTTC; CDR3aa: CASSLLAGGDSYNEQFF
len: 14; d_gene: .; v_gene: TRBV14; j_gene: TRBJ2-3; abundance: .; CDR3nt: TGTGCCAGCCTACTAGCCAGTCGAGCAGATACGCAGTATTTT; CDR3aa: CASLLASRADTQYF
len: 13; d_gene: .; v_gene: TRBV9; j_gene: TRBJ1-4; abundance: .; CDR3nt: TGTGCCAGCAGCCCCCGGGAGAATGAAAAACTGTTTTTT; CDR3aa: CASSPRENEKLFF
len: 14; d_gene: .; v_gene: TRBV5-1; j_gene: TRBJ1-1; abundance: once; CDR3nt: TGCGCCAGCAGCTTGCAGGGAACGAACACTGAAGCTTTCTTT; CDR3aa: CASSLQGTNTEAFF
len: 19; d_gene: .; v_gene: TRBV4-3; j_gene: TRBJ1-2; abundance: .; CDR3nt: TGCGCCAGCAGCCAAGATACCCCGAGCAGGGCCTTCACTAACTATGGCTACACCTTC; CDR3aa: CASSQDTPSRAFTNYGYTF
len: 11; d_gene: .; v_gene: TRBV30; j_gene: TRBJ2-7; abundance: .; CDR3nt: TGTGCCTGGAGCGGGGTCCACGAGCAGTACTTC; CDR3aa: CAWSGVHEQYF
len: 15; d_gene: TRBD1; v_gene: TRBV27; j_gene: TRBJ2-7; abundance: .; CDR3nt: TGTGCCAGCACCTTGACCGGGACAGGGGCCAACGAGCAGTACTTC; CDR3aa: CASTLTGTGANEQYF
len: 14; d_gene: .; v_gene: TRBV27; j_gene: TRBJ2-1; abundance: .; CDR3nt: TGTGCCAGCAGTTTGTTCGGGCCAGACAATGAGCAGTTCTTC; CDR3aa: CASSLFGPDNEQFF
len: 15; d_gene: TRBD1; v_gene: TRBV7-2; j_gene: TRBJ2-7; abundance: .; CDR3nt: TGTGCCAGCAGCACGCCTTCCAACAGGGGCTCCGAGCAGTACTTC; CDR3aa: CASSTPSNRGSEQYF
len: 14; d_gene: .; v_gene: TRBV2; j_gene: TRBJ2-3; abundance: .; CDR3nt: TGTGCCAGCAGTGACCAGGGTGCCACAGATACGCAGTATTTT; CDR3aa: CASSDQGATDTQYF
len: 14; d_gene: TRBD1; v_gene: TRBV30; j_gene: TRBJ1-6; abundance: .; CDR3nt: TGTGCCTGGGGCCGGGACAGGGGGCTTTCACCCCTCCACTTT; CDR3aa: CAWGRDRGLSPLHF
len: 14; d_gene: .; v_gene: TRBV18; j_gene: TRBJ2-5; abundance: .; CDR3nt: TGTGCCAGCTCACCACGGATAGAGACAGAGACCCAGTACTTC; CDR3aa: CASSPRIETETQYF
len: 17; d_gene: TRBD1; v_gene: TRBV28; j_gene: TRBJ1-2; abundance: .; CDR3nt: TGTGCCAGCAGTTCTTCCGGGACAGGGATATTTAACTATGGCTACACCTTC; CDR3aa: CASSSSGTGIFNYGYTF
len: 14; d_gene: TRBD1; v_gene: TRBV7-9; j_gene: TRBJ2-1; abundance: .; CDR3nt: TGTGCCAGCAGCTATGGACAGGGATACAATGAGCAGTTCTTC; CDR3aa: CASSYGQGYNEQFF
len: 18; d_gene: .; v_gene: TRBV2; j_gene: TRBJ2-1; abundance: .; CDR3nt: TGTGCCAGCAGTGGTCTCAGGAGGGGTCTTAGCTCCTACAATGAGCAGTTCTTC; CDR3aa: CASSGLRRGLSSYNEQFF
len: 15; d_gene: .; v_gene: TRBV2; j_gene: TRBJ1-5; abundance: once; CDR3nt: TGTGCCAGCAGTTTGGGGGGGTATAGCAATCAGCCCCAGCATTTT; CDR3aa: CASSLGGYSNQPQHF